This T cell receptor (beta chain) comes out of a study of blood T cell repertoires in COVID-19. Per the study methods: Nucleated cell number was recorded as an estimate derived from reference gene primer amplification. Libraries were prepared by immunoSEQ multiplex PCR; TCRdb keeps only in-frame clonotypes and omits some of them. V and J calls and clone size come straight from that table; D and trimming were deduced from the DNA. The table has about 260,000 clones, approximately 86% seen once. In germline, CDR1 is LNHDA, CDR2 SQIVND (reference sequence). The CDR3 length is 17 residues. V was pared by 5 bases and J by 1 base, with 20 bases between.

The source material was peripheral blood. V is TRBV19 and J is TRBJ1-2; D is perhaps TRBD1 (6 bases). This TCR came from a woman aged 55-70 years with COVID-19, enrolled during active disease. In DNA form, the CDR3 reads TGTGCCAGTAGTGCCCGCAGGGGCCAGGATATTAACTATGGCTACACCTTC. It is translated as CASSARRGQDINYGYTF.